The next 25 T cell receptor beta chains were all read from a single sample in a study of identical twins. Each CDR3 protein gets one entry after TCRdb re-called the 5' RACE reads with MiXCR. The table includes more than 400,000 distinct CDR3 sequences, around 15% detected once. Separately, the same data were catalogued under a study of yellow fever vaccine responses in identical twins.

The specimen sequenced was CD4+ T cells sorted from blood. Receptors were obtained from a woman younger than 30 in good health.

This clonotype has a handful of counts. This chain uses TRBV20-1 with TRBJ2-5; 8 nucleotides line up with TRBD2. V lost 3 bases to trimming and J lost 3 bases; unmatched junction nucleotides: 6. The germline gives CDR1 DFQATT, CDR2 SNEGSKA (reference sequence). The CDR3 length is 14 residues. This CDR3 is CSASRAGDKETQYF. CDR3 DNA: TGCAGTGCTAGCCGAGCGGGGGACAAAGAGACCCAGTACTTC.

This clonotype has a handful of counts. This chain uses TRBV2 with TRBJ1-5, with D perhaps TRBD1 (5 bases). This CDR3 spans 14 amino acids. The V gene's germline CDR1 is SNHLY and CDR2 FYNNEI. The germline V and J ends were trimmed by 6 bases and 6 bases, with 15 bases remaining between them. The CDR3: CASRQGMEGQPQHF. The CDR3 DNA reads TGTGCCAGCAGGCAGGGAATGGAGGGTCAGCCCCAGCATTTT.

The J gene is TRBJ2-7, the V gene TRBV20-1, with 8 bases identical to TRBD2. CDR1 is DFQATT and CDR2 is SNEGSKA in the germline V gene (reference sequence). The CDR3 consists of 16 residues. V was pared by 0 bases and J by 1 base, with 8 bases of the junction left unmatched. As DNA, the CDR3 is TGCAGTGCTAGAGATCCGCGGGGGGCAGGGTCCTACGAGCAGTACGTC. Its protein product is CSARDPRGAGSYEQYV.

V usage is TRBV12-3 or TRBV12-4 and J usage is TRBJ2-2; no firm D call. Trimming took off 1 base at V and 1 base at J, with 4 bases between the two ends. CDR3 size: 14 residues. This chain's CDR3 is CASSLDMNTGELFF. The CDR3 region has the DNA TGTGCCAGCAGTTTAGATATGAACACCGGGGAGCTGTTTTTT.

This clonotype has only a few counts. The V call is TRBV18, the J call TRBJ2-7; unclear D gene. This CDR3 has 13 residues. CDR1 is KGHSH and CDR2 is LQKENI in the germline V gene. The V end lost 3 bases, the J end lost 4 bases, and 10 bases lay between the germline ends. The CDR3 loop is CASSPSNGYEQYF. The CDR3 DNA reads TGTGCCAGCTCACCGTCAAATGGATACGAGCAGTACTTC.

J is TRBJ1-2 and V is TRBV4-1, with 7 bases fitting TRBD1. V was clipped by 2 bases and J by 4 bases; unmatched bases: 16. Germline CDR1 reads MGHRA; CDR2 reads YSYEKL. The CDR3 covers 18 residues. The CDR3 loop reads CASSQTYLGQKRFYGYTF. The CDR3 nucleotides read TGCGCCAGCAGCCAAACCTATTTGGGACAGAAAAGATTCTATGGCTACACCTTC.

This CDR3 reads CASSASGPQTDTQYF. The CDR3 DNA follows: TGTGCCAGCAGCGCATCCGGGCCTCAGACGGATACGCAGTATTTT. The chain combines TRBV11-3 with TRBJ2-3, with D unclear. This CDR3 region has 15 residues. The germline V gene has CDR1 SGHNT and CDR2 YENEEA. The V end was cut by 5 bases, the J end by 6 bases, with 18 bases between.

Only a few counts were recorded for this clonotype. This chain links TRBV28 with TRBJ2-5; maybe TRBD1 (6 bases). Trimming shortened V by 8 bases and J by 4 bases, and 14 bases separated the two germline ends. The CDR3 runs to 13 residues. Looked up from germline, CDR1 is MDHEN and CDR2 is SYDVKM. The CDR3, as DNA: TGTGCCAGCCTGGACAGCTCAAGAGAGACCCAGTACTTC. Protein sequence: CASLDSSRETQYF.

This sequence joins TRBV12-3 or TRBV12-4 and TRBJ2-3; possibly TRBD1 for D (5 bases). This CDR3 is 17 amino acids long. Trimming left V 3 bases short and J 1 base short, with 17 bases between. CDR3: CASSFRGAPSGTDTQYF. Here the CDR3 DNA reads TGTGCCAGCAGTTTTAGGGGCGCGCCGTCCGGCACAGATACGCAGTATTTT.

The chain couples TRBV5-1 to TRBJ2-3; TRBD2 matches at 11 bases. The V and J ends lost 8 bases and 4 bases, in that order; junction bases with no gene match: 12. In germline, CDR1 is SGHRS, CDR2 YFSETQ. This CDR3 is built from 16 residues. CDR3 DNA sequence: TGCGCCAGTAGCGGGGGGGCAGTTATAGCTGCAGATACGCAGTATTTT. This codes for CASSGGAVIAADTQYF. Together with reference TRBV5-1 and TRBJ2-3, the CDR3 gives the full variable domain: KAGVTQTPRYLIKTRGQQVTLSCSPISGHRSVSWYQQTPGQGLQFLFEYFSETQRNKGNFPGRFSGRQFSNSRSEMNVSTLELGDSALYLCASSGGAVIAADTQYFGPGTRLTVL.

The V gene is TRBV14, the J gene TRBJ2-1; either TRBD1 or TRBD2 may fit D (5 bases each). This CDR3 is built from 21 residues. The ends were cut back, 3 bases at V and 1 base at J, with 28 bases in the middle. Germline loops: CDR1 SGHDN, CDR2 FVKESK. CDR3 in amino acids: CASSHRPRLTGPARSYNEQFF. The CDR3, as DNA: TGTGCCAGCAGCCACAGACCAAGGCTGACGGGGCCCGCTCGATCCTACAATGAGCAGTTCTTC.

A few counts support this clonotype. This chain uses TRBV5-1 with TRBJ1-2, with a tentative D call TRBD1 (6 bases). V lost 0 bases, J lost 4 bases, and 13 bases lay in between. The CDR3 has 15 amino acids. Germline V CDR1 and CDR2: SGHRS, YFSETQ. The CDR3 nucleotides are TGCGCCAGCAGCTTGGGGGACATGACCCTCTATGGCTACACCTTC. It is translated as CASSLGDMTLYGYTF.

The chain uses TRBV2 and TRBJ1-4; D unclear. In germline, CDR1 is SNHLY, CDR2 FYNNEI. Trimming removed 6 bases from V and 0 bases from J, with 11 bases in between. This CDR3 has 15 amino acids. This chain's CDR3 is CASRSELTTNEKLFF. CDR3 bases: TGTGCCAGCAGATCCGAATTAACAACTAATGAAAAACTGTTTTTT.

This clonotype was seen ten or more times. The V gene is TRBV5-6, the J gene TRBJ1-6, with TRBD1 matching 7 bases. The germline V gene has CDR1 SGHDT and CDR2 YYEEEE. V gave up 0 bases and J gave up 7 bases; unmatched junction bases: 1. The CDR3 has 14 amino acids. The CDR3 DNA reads TGTGCCAGCAGCTTGGGACAGGGAAATTCACCCCTCCACTTT. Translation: CASSLGQGNSPLHF.

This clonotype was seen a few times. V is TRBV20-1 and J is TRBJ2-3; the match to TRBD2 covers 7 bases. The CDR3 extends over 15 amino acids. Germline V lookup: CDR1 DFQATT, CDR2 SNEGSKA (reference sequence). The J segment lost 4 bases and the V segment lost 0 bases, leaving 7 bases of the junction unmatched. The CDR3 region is CSARDGRETPDTQYF. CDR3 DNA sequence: TGCAGTGCTAGAGACGGGCGGGAGACACCAGATACGCAGTATTTT.

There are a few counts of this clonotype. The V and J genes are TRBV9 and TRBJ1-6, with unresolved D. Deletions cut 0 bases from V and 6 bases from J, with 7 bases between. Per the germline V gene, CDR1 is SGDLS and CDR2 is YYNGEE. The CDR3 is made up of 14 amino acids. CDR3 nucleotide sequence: TGTGCCAGCAGCGTAGACCTGGTTAATTCACCCCTCCACTTT. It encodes CASSVDLVNSPLHF.

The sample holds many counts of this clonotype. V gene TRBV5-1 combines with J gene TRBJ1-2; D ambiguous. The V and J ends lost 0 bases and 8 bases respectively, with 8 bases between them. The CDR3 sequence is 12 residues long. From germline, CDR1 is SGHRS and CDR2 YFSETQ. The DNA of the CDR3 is TGCGCCAGCAGCTTGGACGTGGGCGGCTACACCTTC. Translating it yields CASSLDVGGYTF.

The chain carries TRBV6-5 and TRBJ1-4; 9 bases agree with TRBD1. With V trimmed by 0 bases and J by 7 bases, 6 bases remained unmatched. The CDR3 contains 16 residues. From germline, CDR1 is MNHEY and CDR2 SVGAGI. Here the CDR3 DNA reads TGTGCCAGCAGTTACTCGCGGACAGGGGTGGGTGAAAAACTGTTTTTT. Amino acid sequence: CASSYSRTGVGEKLFF.

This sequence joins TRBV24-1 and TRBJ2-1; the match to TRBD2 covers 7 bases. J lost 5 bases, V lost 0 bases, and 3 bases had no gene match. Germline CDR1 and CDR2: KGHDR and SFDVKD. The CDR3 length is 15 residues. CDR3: CATSDLWTRNNEQFF. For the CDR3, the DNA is TGTGCCACCAGTGATTTGTGGACTAGGAACAATGAGCAGTTCTTC.

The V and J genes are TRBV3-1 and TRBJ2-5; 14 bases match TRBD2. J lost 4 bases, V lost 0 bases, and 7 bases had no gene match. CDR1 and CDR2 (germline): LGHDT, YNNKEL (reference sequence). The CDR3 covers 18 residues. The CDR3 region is CASSQDRLAGGIGETQYF. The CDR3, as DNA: TGTGCCAGCAGCCAAGACCGACTAGCGGGGGGGATAGGAGAGACCCAGTACTTC.

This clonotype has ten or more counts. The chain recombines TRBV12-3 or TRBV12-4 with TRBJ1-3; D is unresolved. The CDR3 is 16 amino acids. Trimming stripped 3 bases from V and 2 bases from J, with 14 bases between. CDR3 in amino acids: CASSFGGSKTGNTIYF. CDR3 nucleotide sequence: TGTGCCAGCAGTTTTGGTGGAAGCAAAACTGGAAACACCATATATTTT.

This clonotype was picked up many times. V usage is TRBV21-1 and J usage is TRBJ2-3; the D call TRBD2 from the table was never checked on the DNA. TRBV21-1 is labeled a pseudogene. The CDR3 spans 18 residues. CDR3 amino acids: CASSKEPLGGKYTDTQYF. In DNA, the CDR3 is TGTGCCAGCAGCAAAGAACCCCTCGGCGGGAAATACACAGATACGCAGTATTTT.

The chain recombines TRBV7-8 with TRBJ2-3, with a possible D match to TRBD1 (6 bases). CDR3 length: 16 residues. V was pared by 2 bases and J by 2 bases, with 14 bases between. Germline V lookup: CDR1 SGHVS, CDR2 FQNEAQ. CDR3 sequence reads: CASSLHRVPTTDTQYF. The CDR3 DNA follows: TGTGCCAGCAGCTTACACAGGGTACCCACCACAGATACGCAGTATTTT.

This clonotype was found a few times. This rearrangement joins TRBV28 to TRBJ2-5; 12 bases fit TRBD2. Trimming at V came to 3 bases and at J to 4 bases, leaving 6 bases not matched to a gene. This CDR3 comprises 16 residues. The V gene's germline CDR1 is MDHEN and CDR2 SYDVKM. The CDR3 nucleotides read TGTGCCAGCAGTTTCGGACTAGCGGGAACCCTAGAGACCCAGTACTTC. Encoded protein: CASSFGLAGTLETQYF.

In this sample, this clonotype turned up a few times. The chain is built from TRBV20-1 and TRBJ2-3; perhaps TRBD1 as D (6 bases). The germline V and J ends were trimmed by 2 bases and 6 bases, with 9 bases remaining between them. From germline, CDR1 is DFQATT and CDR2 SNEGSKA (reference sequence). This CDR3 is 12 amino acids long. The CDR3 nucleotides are TGCAGTGCTAGATATAGGGGGGATACGCAGTATTTT. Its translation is CSARYRGDTQYF.